A selection of T cell receptor beta chains follows, all from one sample in a study of blood T cells in healthy people across ages. MiXCR, run by TCRdb on the 5' RACE reads, gives a single entry per CDR3 protein. This sample yields about 680,000 distinct CDR3 sequences, of which around half are seen a single time; roughly a third belongs to the top ten. Sequenced input: blood. These receptors came from an older woman in good health. The CDR3 runs from the conserved cysteine through the conserved F or W. The order of the fields is J gene, D gene, clone size, V gene, CDR3 protein, CDR3 DNA. A D gene is named only where the DNA matches it firmly. Clone size appears in some rows only: once, few, many, or a class for an expanded clone.

TRBJ2-1,TRBD1,once,TRBV27,CASSPHRGRPNLNEQFF,TGTGCCAGCAGTCCCCACAGGGGGCGTCCGAACCTCAATGAGCAGTTCTTC
TRBJ2-4,TRBD1,once,TRBV29-1,CSVIQLGQAKNIQYF,TGCAGCGTTATACAGTTGGGACAGGCCAAAAACATTCAGTACTTC
TRBJ2-3,-,many,TRBV7-2,CASSGDRDTQYF,TGTGCCAGCAGCGGAGACAGGGATACGCAGTATTTT
TRBJ2-7,TRBD1,-,TRBV6-5,CASSTRDRGSHEQYF,TGTGCCAGCAGTACCCGGGACAGGGGTTCCCACGAGCAGTACTTC
TRBJ2-3,-,-,TRBV25-1,CASSEYGQSTDTQYF,TGTGCCAGCAGTGAATACGGGCAGTCCACAGATACGCAGTATTTT
TRBJ1-4,-,many,TRBV27,CASSSITNEKLFF,TGTGCCAGCAGTTCAATAACTAATGAAAAACTGTTTTTT
TRBJ2-7,TRBD1,-,TRBV2,CAGSYDRGDYEQYF,TGTGCCGGCAGTTACGACAGGGGGGACTACGAGCAGTACTTC
TRBJ1-5,-,-,TRBV29-1,CSVGGINQPQHF,TGCAGCGTTGGGGGTATCAATCAGCCCCAGCATTTT
TRBJ2-3,-,-,TRBV6-5,CASSYGRLGDTQYF,TGTGCCAGCAGTTACGGAAGGCTAGGGGATACGCAGTATTTT
TRBJ2-1,TRBD2,few,TRBV4-3,CASSQDRGTSRNEQFF,TGCGCCAGCAGCCAAGATCGAGGGACTAGCAGAAATGAGCAGTTCTTC
TRBJ2-7,TRBD1,-,TRBV20-1,CSANPGQGTYEQYF,TGCAGTGCCAATCCGGGACAGGGGACCTACGAGCAGTACTTC
TRBJ2-1,TRBD1,-,TRBV10-3,CALSTGRGNEQFF,TGTGCCTTATCGACAGGGAGAGGCAATGAGCAGTTCTTC
TRBJ2-5,TRBD1,-,TRBV6-5,CASSWTGESETQYF,TGTGCCAGCAGCTGGACAGGGGAAAGCGAGACCCAGTACTTC
TRBJ2-7,TRBD1,-,TRBV5-6,CASSFSDRGVYEQYF,TGTGCCAGCAGCTTCTCTGACAGGGGGGTCTACGAGCAGTACTTC
TRBJ1-4,-,-,TRBV11-2,CASSLAPQPGYEKLFF,TGTGCCAGCAGCTTAGCACCACAGCCGGGGTATGAAAAACTGTTTTTT
TRBJ2-3,-,few,TRBV4-3,CASSQDPLTDTQYF,TGCGCCAGCAGCCAAGATCCCCTCACAGATACGCAGTATTTT
TRBJ2-5,-,-,TRBV5-1,CASIPGFVDGETQYF,TGCGCCAGCATCCCAGGGTTTGTGGACGGTGAGACCCAGTACTTC
TRBJ1-2,-,-,TRBV20-1,CSARPTGDYGYTF,TGCAGTGCTAGACCGACAGGAGACTATGGCTACACCTTC
TRBJ2-7,TRBD1,-,TRBV27,CASSSTGGRDHYEQYF,TGTGCCAGCAGTTCGACAGGGGGCCGGGACCACTACGAGCAGTACTTC
TRBJ2-7,-,many,TRBV15,CATSITESYEQYF,TGTGCCACCAGTATCACAGAGTCCTACGAGCAGTACTTC
TRBJ2-3,TRBD1,-,TRBV2,CASRGDSNTDTQYF,TGTGCCAGCAGAGGGGACAGCAACACAGATACGCAGTATTTT
TRBJ2-1,-,-,TRBV24-1,CATSDSTRASNEQFF,TGTGCCACCAGTGATTCCACACGGGCTTCCAATGAGCAGTTCTTC
TRBJ1-1,-,once,TRBV28,CASSTWDGGNTEAFF,TGTGCCAGCAGTACGTGGGACGGCGGGAACACTGAAGCTTTCTTT
TRBJ2-3,TRBD1,few,TRBV24-1,CATSDHRQGTNTQYF,TGTGCCACCAGTGATCACCGACAGGGGACGAATACGCAGTATTTT
TRBJ2-7,TRBD1,-,TRBV28,CASSLTRQGAAEQYF,TGTGCCAGCAGTTTAACAAGACAGGGGGCAGCCGAGCAGTACTTC
TRBJ1-2,-,few,TRBV10-3,CAITTDRNYGYTF,TGTGCCATCACTACAGACAGAAACTATGGCTACACCTTC
TRBJ2-1,TRBD2,-,TRBV5-1,CASSAGLLNEQFF,TGCGCCAGCAGCGCGGGACTACTAAATGAGCAGTTCTTC
TRBJ2-1,TRBD2,few,TRBV20-1,CSADYGTSGWNEQFF,TGCAGTGCTGATTATGGGACTAGCGGATGGAATGAGCAGTTCTTC
TRBJ2-7,-,-,TRBV7-2,CASSPQGGEQYF,TGTGCCAGCAGCCCTCAAGGGGGAGAGCAGTACTTC